The following is a TCR beta chain sequence with its context. What this receptor recognizes is not known. Qualities for individual bases were not recorded, and no much larger clone is one base off. The data originate from a study of spatial heterogeneity in lung cancer (dated by TCRdb to between 2018 and 2021). Concerning the study at large: Beta-chain transcripts were consistently detected in greater numbers than alpha-chain transcripts, which likely reflects a higher abundance of beta-chain transcripts. In the raw uncorrected reads, each unique combination of TCR and UMI appeared more than ten times on average. In non-small cell lung cancer, the study quantitatively compared TCR alpha and beta repertoires across several tumor regions, matched nontumor lung, and blood. The study linked features of the TCR repertoire to counts of nonsynonymous mutations, which were determined by whole-exome sequencing of tumor tissue. At surgery, 200 to 250 tumor regions, roughly 63 matched nontumor lung samples and more than 55 PBMC samples were TCR-sequenced for both alpha and beta chains.

Receptor amplification or capture employed 5' RACE. Sequenced on a NextSeq 500. In the TCR library protocol, a unique molecular identifier was attached to each TCR cDNA molecule so that PCR and sequencing errors could be corrected. Per the source publication's procedure: TCR identification, UMI-based error correction and CDR3 extraction were performed with Decombinator tools. TCRs above a frequency of 2 per 1,000, corresponding to the top 1% of the tumor frequency distribution, were defined as expanded. Rényi diversity was computed with the R vegan package after subsampling each repertoire 100 times to 5,000 TCRs. CDR3 similarity networks were built from amino acid triplet string-kernel similarity, with CDR3s being connected when pairwise similarity was above 0.82. TCRdb reran the public reads through fastp at Q25 and MiXCR, keeping productive beta chains. Each record represents a unique CDR3 protein, reported with the most common genes and DNA among its rows. TCRdb, not the authors, supplied the V and J calls. For this sample there are about 82,000 distinct CDR3 sequences; about 12% appear just once. About 4.5% of the sample is held by the ten biggest clonotypes.

What the study reported, not specific to this receptor: Ubiquitous expanded tumor TCRs showed up in blood more often at tumor resection than at routine follow-up. Confirming at a functional level the hypothesis that regional TCRs recognize regional mutations was considered to require additional single-cell paired TCR alpha and beta sequencing.

Read against the paper, the sample's time point label means: sample taken at primary tumor resection. Without any cell sorting, TCR sequencing was performed on whole RNA extracted either from tumor and nontumor lung tissue or from cryopreserved PBMC samples. Donors were around 71 patients with early-stage, untreated non-small cell lung cancer from the lung TRACERx cohort. Patients were selected for TCR sequencing only if sufficient RNA was available from at least two tumor regions. According to the germline V gene, CDR1 reads MNHEY and CDR2 reads SVGAGI. V is trimmed back by 2 bases and J by 7 bases, and the junction contains 4 bases that no gene match accounts for. From cysteine to phenylalanine, the CDR3 is 14 amino acids long. The only DNA kept is the CDR3, 42 bases in frame from the first base.

The sequence joins TRBV6-5 to TRBJ1-5, with 8 bases in between that match TRBD1. This TCR derives from a male donor with early-stage non-small cell lung cancer. Material: PBMCs, obtained at surgery. The nucleotide sequence is TGTGCCAGCAGTTACGGCAGGGGGCACCAGCCCCAGCATTTT. Its protein product is CASSYGRGHQPQHF.